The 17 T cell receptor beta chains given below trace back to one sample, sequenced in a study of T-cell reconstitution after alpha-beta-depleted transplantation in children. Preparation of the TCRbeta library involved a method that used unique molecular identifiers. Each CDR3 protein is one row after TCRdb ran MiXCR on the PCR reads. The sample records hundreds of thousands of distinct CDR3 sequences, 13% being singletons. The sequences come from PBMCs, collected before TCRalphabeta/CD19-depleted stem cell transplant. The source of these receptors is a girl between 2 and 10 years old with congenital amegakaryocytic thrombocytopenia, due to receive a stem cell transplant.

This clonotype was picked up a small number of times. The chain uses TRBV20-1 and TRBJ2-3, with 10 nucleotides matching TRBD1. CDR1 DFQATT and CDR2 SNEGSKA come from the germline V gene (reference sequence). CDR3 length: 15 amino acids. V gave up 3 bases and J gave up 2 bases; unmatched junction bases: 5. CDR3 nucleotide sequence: TGCAGTGCTAGTCCGGGACAGGGGAACACAGATACGCAGTATTTT. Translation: CSASPGQGNTDTQYF.

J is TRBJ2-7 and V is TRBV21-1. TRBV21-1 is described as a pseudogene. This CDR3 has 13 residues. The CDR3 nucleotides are TGTGCCAGCAGCAATCCGGCCTCCTACGAGCAGTACTTC. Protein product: CASSNPASYEQYF.

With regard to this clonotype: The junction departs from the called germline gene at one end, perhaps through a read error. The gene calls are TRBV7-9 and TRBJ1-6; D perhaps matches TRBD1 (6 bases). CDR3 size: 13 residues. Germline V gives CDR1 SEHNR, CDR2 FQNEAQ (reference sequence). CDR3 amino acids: CASSLGGGSPIHF. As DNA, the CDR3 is TGTGCCAGCAGCTTAGGAGGGGGTTCACCCATCCACTTT.

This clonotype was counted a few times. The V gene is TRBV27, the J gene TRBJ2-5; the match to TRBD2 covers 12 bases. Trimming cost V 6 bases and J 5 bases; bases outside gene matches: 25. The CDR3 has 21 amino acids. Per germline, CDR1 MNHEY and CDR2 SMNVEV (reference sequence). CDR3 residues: CASSPQLKGSGTSGLFETQYF. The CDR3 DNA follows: TGTGCCAGCAGCCCTCAGCTAAAAGGTTCGGGGACTAGCGGGTTATTCGAGACCCAGTACTTC.

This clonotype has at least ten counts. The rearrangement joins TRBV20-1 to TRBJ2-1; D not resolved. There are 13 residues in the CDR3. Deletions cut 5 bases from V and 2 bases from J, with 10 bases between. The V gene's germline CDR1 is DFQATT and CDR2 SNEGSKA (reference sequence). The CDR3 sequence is CSAGPTTYNEQFF. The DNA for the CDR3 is TGCAGTGCTGGGCCCACCACCTACAATGAGCAGTTCTTC.

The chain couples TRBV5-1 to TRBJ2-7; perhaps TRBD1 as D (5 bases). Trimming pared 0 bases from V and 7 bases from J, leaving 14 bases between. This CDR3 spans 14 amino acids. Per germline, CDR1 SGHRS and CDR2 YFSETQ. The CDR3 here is CASSLAMDIGEQYF. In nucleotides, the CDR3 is TGCGCCAGCAGCTTGGCCATGGACATAGGAGAGCAGTACTTC.

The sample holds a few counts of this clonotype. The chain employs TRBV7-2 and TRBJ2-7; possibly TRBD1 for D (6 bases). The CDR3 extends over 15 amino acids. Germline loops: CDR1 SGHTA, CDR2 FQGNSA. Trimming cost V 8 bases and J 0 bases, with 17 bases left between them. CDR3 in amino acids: CASGPRGQSSYEQYF. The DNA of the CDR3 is TGTGCCAGCGGACCGAGGGGACAAAGCTCCTACGAGCAGTACTTC.

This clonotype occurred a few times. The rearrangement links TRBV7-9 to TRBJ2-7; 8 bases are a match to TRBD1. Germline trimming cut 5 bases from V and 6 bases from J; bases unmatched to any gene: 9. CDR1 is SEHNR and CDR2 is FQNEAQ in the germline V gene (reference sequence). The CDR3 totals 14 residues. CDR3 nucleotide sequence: TGTGCCAGCAGCCAGGGGGCAAGGGGGCGCGAGCAGTACTTC. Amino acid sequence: CASSQGARGREQYF.

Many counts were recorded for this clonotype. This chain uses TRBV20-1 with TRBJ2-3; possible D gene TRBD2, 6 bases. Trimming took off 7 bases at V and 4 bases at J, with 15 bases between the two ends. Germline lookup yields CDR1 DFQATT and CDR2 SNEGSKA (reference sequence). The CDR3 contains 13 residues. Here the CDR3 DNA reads TGCAGTGTCTTAGCGGAGGGGCCAGATACGCAGTATTTT. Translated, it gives CSVLAEGPDTQYF.

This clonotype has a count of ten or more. The CDR3 DNA reads TGCAGCGTAGACAGTAGTGTTGAGACCCAGTACTTC. Protein sequence: CSVDSSVETQYF. The chain carries TRBV29-1 and TRBJ2-5; maybe TRBD1 (5 bases). The V end was cut by 6 bases, the J end by 5 bases, with 13 bases between. CDR1 is SQVTM and CDR2 is ANQGSEA in the germline V gene. CDR3 length equals 12 residues.

CDR3 amino acids: CASSALAGTYEQYF. CDR3 in DNA: TGTGCCAGCAGTGCTCTAGCGGGAACCTACGAGCAGTACTTC. The chain has TRBV12-3 or TRBV12-4 and TRBJ2-7; 9 positions match TRBD2. The CDR3 has 14 residues. Losses at the gene ends were 5 bases for V and 2 bases for J; bases not matched to a gene: 4.

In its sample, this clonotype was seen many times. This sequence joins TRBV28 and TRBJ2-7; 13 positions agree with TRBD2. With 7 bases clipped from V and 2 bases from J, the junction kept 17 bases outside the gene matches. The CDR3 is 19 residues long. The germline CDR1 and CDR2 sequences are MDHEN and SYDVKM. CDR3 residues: CASTLRMGLAGLRAYEQYF. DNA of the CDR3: TGTGCCAGCACCCTCCGTATGGGACTAGCGGGACTAAGGGCCTACGAGCAGTACTTC.

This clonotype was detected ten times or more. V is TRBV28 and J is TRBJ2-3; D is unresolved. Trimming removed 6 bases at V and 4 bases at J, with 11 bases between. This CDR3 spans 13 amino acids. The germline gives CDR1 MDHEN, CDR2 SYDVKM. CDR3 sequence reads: CASSRRQPDTQYF. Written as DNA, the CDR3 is TGTGCCAGCAGCCGAAGGCAACCAGATACGCAGTATTTT. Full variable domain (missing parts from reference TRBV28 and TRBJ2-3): DVKVTQSSRYLVKRTGEKVFLECVQDMDHENMFWYRQDPGLGLRLIYFSYDVKMKEKGDIPEGYSVSREKKERFSLILESASTNQTSMYLCASSRRQPDTQYFGPGTRLTVL.

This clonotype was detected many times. The chain's CDR3 is CSARGGYSGKSSYNEQFF. DNA for the CDR3: TGCAGTGCTAGAGGGGGATATAGCGGGAAAAGCTCCTACAATGAGCAGTTCTTC. V is TRBV20-1 and J is TRBJ2-1; TRBD2 aligns across 8 bases. The trim removed 1 base at V and 0 bases at J, leaving 11 bases unmatched. The CDR3 consists of 18 residues. Per the germline V gene, CDR1 is DFQATT and CDR2 is SNEGSKA (reference sequence).

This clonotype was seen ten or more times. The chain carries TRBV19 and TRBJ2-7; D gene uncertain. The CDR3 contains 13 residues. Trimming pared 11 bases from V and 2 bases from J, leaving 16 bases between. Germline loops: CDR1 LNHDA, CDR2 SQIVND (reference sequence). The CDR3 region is CAPLLGYPYEQYF. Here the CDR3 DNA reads TGTGCCCCTCTATTGGGGTACCCCTACGAGCAGTACTTC. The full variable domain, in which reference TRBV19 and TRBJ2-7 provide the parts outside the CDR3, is DGGITQSPKYLFRKEGQNVTLSCEQNLNHDAMYWYRQDPGQGLRLIYYSQIVNDFQKGDIAEGYSVSREKKESFPLTVTSAQKNPTAFYLCAPLLGYPYEQYFGPGTRLTVT.

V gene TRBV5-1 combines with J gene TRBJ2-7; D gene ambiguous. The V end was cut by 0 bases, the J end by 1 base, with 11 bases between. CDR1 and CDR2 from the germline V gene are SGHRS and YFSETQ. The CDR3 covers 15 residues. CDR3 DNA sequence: TGCGCCAGCAGCTTGGCCCCATCAGCGTCCTACGAGCAGTACTTC. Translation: CASSLAPSASYEQYF.

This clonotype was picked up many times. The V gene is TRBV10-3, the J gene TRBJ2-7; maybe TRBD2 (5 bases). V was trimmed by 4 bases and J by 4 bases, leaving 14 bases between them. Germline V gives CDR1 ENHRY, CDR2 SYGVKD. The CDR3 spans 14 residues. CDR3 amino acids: CAISVRAEQYEQYF. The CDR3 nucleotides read TGTGCCATCAGTGTTCGAGCGGAGCAATACGAGCAGTACTTC.